Listed below are T cell receptor beta chains from one sample, sequenced in a study of yellow fever vaccine responses in identical twins. TCRdb analysed the RT-PCR reads with MiXCR anew, one entry per CDR3 protein. The repertoire holds about 11,000 distinct CDR3 sequences, with 70% to 85% as singletons. Specimen: T cells from blood (PBMCs), unsorted or a sorted subset (not recorded which), collected before or after yellow fever vaccination (not recorded which). These receptors were taken from a woman in her late teens or twenties who received the yellow fever vaccine. The conserved cysteine and the conserved F or W are not part of the CDR3 here. The D gene is left open where the match is weak. Not all rows give a size; the values are once, few, many and, for expanded clones, a class.

V gene: TRBV15; clone size: .; D gene: .; J gene: TRBJ2-5; CDR3 protein: ATSRGTEILVQETQY
V gene: TRBV2; clone size: few; D gene: TRBD1; J gene: TRBJ1-5; CDR3 protein: ASSDGTELNQPQH
V gene: TRBV15; clone size: .; D gene: TRBD1; J gene: TRBJ1-5; CDR3 protein: ATSTRWDSNSNQPQH
V gene: TRBV7-9; clone size: .; D gene: TRBD2; J gene: TRBJ2-3; CDR3 protein: ASSFSLAGGRTDTQY
V gene: TRBV4-2; clone size: .; D gene: TRBD2; J gene: TRBJ2-1; CDR3 protein: ASSQDPSGGASEQF
V gene: TRBV11-1; clone size: .; D gene: .; J gene: TRBJ1-1; CDR3 protein: ASSFGSTEAF
V gene: TRBV28; clone size: once; D gene: .; J gene: TRBJ2-1; CDR3 protein: ASSPTYRDPAYNEQF
V gene: TRBV11-1; clone size: few; D gene: .; J gene: TRBJ2-1; CDR3 protein: ASSLVLSSYNEQF
V gene: TRBV20-1; clone size: .; D gene: .; J gene: TRBJ2-5; CDR3 protein: SVQQETQY
V gene: TRBV5-5; clone size: .; D gene: .; J gene: TRBJ1-1; CDR3 protein: ASSLEMAENTEAF
V gene: TRBV11-2; clone size: once; D gene: TRBD2; J gene: TRBJ2-1; CDR3 protein: ASSLREGLASTYEQF
V gene: TRBV18; clone size: once; D gene: .; J gene: TRBJ1-4; CDR3 protein: ASSPRASGEKLF
V gene: TRBV18; clone size: .; D gene: .; J gene: TRBJ2-3; CDR3 protein: ASSPPSGNIDTQY
V gene: TRBV18; clone size: .; D gene: .; J gene: TRBJ2-7; CDR3 protein: ASSQPVLTYEQY
V gene: TRBV29-1; clone size: .; D gene: .; J gene: TRBJ2-2; CDR3 protein: SVSTPNTGELF
V gene: TRBV24-1; clone size: .; D gene: .; J gene: TRBJ2-1; CDR3 protein: ATSESSYNEQF
V gene: TRBV2; clone size: .; D gene: TRBD2; J gene: TRBJ2-1; CDR3 protein: ASSEALAGGQEQF
V gene: TRBV4-1; clone size: .; D gene: TRBD2; J gene: TRBJ2-1; CDR3 protein: ASSQGLADEQF
V gene: TRBV24-1; clone size: .; D gene: TRBD1; J gene: TRBJ1-1; CDR3 protein: ATSPGTGSDTEAF
V gene: TRBV28; clone size: once; D gene: .; J gene: TRBJ1-5; CDR3 protein: ASSLWASWGQPQH
V gene: TRBV12-3/TRBV12-4; clone size: .; D gene: .; J gene: TRBJ2-7; CDR3 protein: ASSLRGIHEQY
V gene: TRBV11-1; clone size: once; D gene: TRBD1; J gene: TRBJ2-1; CDR3 protein: ASSPGTGDEQF
V gene: TRBV12-3/TRBV12-4; clone size: .; D gene: .; J gene: TRBJ2-1; CDR3 protein: ASSQKRRSSYNEQF
V gene: TRBV11-3; clone size: .; D gene: .; J gene: TRBJ2-4; CDR3 protein: ASSPGGAKNIQY
V gene: TRBV24-1; clone size: .; D gene: .; J gene: TRBJ2-3; CDR3 protein: ATSDLDGSTDTQY
V gene: TRBV13; clone size: few; D gene: .; J gene: TRBJ2-5; CDR3 protein: ASSLLGYQETQY
V gene: TRBV6-2/TRBV6-3; clone size: .; D gene: TRBD2; J gene: TRBJ2-2; CDR3 protein: ASIGASGHTGELF
V gene: TRBV6-2/TRBV6-3; clone size: .; D gene: .; J gene: TRBJ1-5; CDR3 protein: ASSYFVSNQPQH